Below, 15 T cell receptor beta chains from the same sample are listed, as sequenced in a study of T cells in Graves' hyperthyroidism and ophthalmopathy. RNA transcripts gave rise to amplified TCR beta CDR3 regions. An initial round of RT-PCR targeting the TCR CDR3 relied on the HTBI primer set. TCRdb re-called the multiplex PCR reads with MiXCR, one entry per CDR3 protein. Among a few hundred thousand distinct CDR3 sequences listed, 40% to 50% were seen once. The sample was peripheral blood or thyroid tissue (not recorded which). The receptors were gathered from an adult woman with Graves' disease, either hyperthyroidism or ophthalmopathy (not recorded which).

This CDR3 is CASSQGGQGGYEQYF. CDR3 in DNA: TGTGCCAGCAGCCAAGGGGGACAGGGGGGGTACGAGCAGTACTTC. This chain links TRBV7-2 with TRBJ2-7; 11 bases line up with TRBD1. The germline CDR1 and CDR2 sequences are SGHTA and FQGNSA. J lost 4 bases, V lost 5 bases, and 7 bases had no gene match. The CDR3 is made up of 15 amino acids. Full variable domain (missing parts from reference TRBV7-2 and TRBJ2-7): GAGVSQSPSNKVTEKGKDVELRCDPISGHTALYWYRQSLGQGLEFLIYFQGNSAPDKSGLPSDRFSAERTGGSVSTLTIQRTQQEDSAVYLCASSQGGQGGYEQYFGPGTRLTVT.

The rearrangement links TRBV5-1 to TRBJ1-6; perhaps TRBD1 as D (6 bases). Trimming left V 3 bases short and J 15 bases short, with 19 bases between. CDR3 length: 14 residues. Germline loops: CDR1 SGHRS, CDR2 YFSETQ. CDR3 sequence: CASSSTGNSPLLHF. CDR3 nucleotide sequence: TGCGCCAGCAGCTCTACAGGGAATTCACCCCTCCTCCACTTT.

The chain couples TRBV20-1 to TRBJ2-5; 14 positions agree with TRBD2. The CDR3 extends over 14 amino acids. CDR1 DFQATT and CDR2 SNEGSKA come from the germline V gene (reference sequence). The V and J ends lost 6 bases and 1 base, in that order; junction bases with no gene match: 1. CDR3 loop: CSAGTSGSQETQYF. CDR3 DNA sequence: TGCAGTGCGGGGACTAGCGGGAGCCAAGAGACCCAGTACTTC.

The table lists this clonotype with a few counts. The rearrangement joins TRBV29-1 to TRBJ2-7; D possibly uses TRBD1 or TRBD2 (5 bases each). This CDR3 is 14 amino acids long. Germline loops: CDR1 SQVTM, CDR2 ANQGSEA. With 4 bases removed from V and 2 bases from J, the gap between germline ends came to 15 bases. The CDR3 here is CSVVGPKRPYEQYF. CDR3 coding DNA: TGCAGCGTTGTGGGACCCAAGCGCCCCTACGAGCAGTACTTC.

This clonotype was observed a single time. The CDR3 coding sequence is TGTGCCAGCAGCCAAGTAGGATCGGGACGTGGGGAGACCCAGTACTTC. This encodes CASSQVGSGRGETQYF. This chain connects TRBV11-2 to TRBJ2-5; possibly TRBD1 or TRBD2 for D (5 bases each). With 5 bases removed from V and 5 bases from J, the gap between germline ends came to 21 bases. The CDR3 covers 16 residues. CDR1 SGHAT and CDR2 FQNNGV come from the germline V gene.

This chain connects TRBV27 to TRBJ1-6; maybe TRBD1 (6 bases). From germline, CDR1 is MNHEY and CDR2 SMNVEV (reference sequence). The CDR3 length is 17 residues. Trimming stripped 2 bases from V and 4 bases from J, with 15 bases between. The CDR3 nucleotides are TGTGCCAGCAGTTTAAGGCAGGGGCAGGGGTATAATTCACCCCTCCACTTT. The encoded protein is CASSLRQGQGYNSPLHF.

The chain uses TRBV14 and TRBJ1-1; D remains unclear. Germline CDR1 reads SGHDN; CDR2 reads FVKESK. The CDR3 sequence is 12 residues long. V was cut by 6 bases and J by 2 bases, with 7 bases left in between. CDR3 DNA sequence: TGTGCCAGCAGTCCAGTAAACACTGAAGCTTTCTTT. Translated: CASSPVNTEAFF.

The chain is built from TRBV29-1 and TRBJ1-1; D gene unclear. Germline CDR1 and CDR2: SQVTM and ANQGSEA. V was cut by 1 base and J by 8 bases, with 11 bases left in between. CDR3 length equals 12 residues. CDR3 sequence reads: CSVEVEAREAFF. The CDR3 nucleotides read TGCAGCGTTGAAGTGGAGGCACGGGAAGCTTTCTTT.

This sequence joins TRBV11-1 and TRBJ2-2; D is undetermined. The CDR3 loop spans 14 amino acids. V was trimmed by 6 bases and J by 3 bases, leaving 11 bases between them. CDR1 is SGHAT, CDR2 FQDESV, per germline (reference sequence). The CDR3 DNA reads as TGTGCCAGCAGGGCCCGGGTCGACACCGGGGAGCTGTTTTTT. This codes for CASRARVDTGELFF.

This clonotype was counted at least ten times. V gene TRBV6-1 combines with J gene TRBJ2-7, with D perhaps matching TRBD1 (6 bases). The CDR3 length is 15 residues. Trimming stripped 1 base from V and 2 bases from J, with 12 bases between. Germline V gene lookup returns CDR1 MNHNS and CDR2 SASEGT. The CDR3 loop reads CASSEERTATYEQYF. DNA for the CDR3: TGTGCCAGCAGTGAAGAGAGGACAGCGACCTACGAGCAGTACTTC.

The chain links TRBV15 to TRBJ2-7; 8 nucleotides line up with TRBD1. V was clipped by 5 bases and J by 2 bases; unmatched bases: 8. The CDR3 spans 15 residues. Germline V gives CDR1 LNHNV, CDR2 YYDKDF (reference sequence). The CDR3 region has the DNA TGTGCCACCAGCGGGCCGGGACAGGAAGCCTACGAGCAGTACTTC. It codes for CATSGPGQEAYEQYF.

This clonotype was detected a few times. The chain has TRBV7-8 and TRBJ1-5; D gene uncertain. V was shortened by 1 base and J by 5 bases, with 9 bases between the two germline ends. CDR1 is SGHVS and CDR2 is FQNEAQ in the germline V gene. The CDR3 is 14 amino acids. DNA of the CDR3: TGTGCCAGCAGCTTAGAGGACGGGTATCAGCCCCAGCATTTT. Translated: CASSLEDGYQPQHF.

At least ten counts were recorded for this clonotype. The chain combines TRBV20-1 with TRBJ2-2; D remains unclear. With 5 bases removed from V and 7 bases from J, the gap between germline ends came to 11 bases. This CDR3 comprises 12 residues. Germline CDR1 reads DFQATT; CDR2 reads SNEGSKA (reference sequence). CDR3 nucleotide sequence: TGCAGTGCTGGGCCCCCCGGCGGGGAGCTGTTTTTT. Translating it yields CSAGPPGGELFF.

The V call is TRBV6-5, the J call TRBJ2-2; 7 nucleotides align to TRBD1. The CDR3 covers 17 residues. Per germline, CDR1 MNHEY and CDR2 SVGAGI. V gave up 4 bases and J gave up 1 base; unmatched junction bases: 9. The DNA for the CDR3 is TGTGCCAGCAGTTTACAGGGGCCTAGCTTGAACACCGGGGAGCTGTTTTTT. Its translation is CASSLQGPSLNTGELFF.

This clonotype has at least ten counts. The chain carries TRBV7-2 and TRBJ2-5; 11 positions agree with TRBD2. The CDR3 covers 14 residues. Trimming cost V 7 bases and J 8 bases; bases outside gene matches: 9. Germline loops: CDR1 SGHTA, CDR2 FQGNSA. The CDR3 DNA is TGTGCCAGCACCGGACTAGCGGGTGGGGGCACCCAGTACTTC. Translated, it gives CASTGLAGGGTQYF.